The TCR beta chain described here comes from a study of T cell repertoires in cytomegalovirus infection. Study-level information: Indications came from public TCR beta signatures; they pointed to CMV infection and to a matching HLA type. Overall study results and limits: Predominance within the ex vivo response was attributable to HLA-C-restricted CMV-specific TCR beta clonotypes.

The CDR3 is 14 residues long. Deletions cut 2 bases from V and 4 bases from J, with 11 bases between. A few counts support this clonotype. The antigen is undetermined. TCRdb re-called the reads through MiXCR, storing one row per CDR3 protein. This sample has more than 300,000 distinct CDR3 sequences, with roughly 34% found just once. The rearrangement joins TRBV12-3 or TRBV12-4 to TRBJ1-1; D gene uncertain. The source was cultured PBMCs, collected from culture after CMV antigen stimulation. The sequence was obtained from a human donor in good health (CMV status not recorded). Some clones in this sample may be carry-over from other donors' samples. The CDR3 nucleotides read TGTGCCAGCAGTTTAAAGGTTTACGCCACTGAAGCTTTCTTT. Amino acids: CASSLKVYATEAFF.